This TCR beta chain is drawn from a study of radiation and T cells in renal cell carcinoma. Turning to the study itself: Nephrectomy followed 15 Gy stereotactic body radiation by 4 weeks.

The time point was: blood 2 weeks post-SBRT. This sample's treatment: 15 Gy SBRT to primary tumor, nephrectomy 4 weeks later. Produced via immunoSEQ multiplex PCR; TCRdb's table is partial and in-frame only. This repertoire shows about 130,000 clones, around 81% found once; its top ten account for 5.8%. This CDR3 has 15 residues. Germline V gives CDR1 SGHKS, CDR2 YYEKEE (reference sequence). Trimming cost V 2 bases and J 2 bases, with 11 bases left between them. The V and J genes are TRBV5-5 and TRBJ1-3; the D is unclear. The sample was blood, taken from a patient whose treatment included radiotherapy and nephrectomy. The receptor was derived from a man aged 50-59 years with renal cell carcinoma. CDR3 in DNA: TGTGCCAGCAGCTTAACCAATGACCCTGGAAACACCATATATTTT. Translating it yields CASSLTNDPGNTIYF.